This passage covers 19 T cell receptor beta chains from one sample sequenced in a study of T cells in Graves' hyperthyroidism and ophthalmopathy. Amplification of TCR beta CDR3 regions was performed using RNA transcripts as template. First-round RT-PCR targeting the TCR CDR3 was performed with the HTBI primer set. TCRdb redid the calling of the multiplex PCR reads with MiXCR, one entry per CDR3 protein. The data hold under 300,000 distinct CDR3 sequences, with approximately 13% observed a single time. The sequencing sample was made of blood. The source is a woman between 35 and 50 years old with Graves' hyperthyroidism.

This clonotype was recorded many times. This chain joins TRBV7-8 and TRBJ2-3, with 8 bases that match TRBD1. J was trimmed by 2 bases and V by 5 bases; bases with no gene match: 6. Germline-derived CDR1 and CDR2 are SGHVS and FQNEAQ. This CDR3 comprises 15 residues. Written as DNA, the CDR3 is TGTGCCAGCAGCCCGACAGGGGCCACCACAGATACGCAGTATTTT. This encodes CASSPTGATTDTQYF.

This clonotype has at least ten counts. V is TRBV19 and J is TRBJ1-2, with D unclear. Germline loops: CDR1 LNHDA, CDR2 SQIVND (reference sequence). The CDR3 has 12 residues. The ends were cut back, 5 bases at V and 4 bases at J, with 8 bases in the middle. The DNA for the CDR3 is TGTGCCAGTAGTTCGCAGACCTATGGCTACACCTTC. Protein product: CASSSQTYGYTF. Combining the CDR3 with reference TRBV19 and TRBJ1-2 gives the whole variable domain DGGITQSPKYLFRKEGQNVTLSCEQNLNHDAMYWYRQDPGQGLRLIYYSQIVNDFQKGDIAEGYSVSREKKESFPLTVTSAQKNPTAFYLCASSSQTYGYTFGSGTRLTVV.

This clonotype turned up a few times. J is TRBJ2-2 and V is TRBV25-1; 15 bases line up with TRBD2. V was pared by 4 bases and J by 1 base, with 13 bases of the junction left unmatched. This CDR3 comprises 21 residues. Germline values: CDR1 MGHDK, CDR2 SYGVNS. The CDR3 DNA follows: TGTGCCAGCAGTGCCCGCCCGGGCAGGACTAGCGGGAGGGGGAACACCGGGGAGCTGTTTTTT. This gives the protein CASSARPGRTSGRGNTGELFF.

This chain joins TRBV6-1 and TRBJ1-4; D perhaps matches TRBD1 (6 bases). There are 14 residues in the CDR3. CDR1 MNHNS and CDR2 SASEGT come from the germline V gene. V lost 7 bases, J lost 8 bases, and 17 bases lay in between. The CDR3 reads CASTEGGLLEKLFF. DNA for the CDR3: TGTGCCAGCACAGAAGGGGGGCTCTTGGAAAAACTGTTTTTT.

This clonotype was seen repeatedly, ten times or more. The gene calls are TRBV11-3 and TRBJ2-2; 8 nucleotides match TRBD2. V lost 5 bases, J lost 0 bases, and 2 bases stayed unmatched. Per germline, CDR1 SGHNT and CDR2 YENEEA. This CDR3 is built from 15 residues. The chain's CDR3 is CASSPLAANTGELFF. For the CDR3, the DNA is TGTGCCAGCAGCCCACTAGCGGCGAACACCGGGGAGCTGTTTTTT.

This chain connects TRBV5-1 to TRBJ1-3; weak D call: TRBD1 (5 bases). The CDR3 length is 13 residues. V was clipped by 4 bases and J by 9 bases, with 14 bases between them. Germline V lookup: CDR1 SGHRS, CDR2 YFSETQ. Here the CDR3 DNA reads TGCGCCAGCAGCGGGGCAGGCACCGGCACCATATATTTT. Translating it yields CASSGAGTGTIYF.

This clonotype occurred many times. This chain uses TRBV27 with TRBJ1-1; the D is unclear. V was trimmed by 4 bases and J by 6 bases, leaving 18 bases between them. Germline lookup yields CDR1 MNHEY and CDR2 SMNVEV (reference sequence). This CDR3 has 15 residues. CDR3 protein: CASSYGVGTEAEAFF. DNA of the CDR3: TGTGCCAGCAGTTACGGGGTAGGAACTGAGGCTGAAGCTTTCTTT.

The chain joins TRBV10-3 to TRBJ2-7; tentative D call: TRBD1 (5 bases). The CDR3 length is 14 residues. V dropped 6 bases and J dropped 1 base, with 13 bases sitting between them. Looked up from germline, CDR1 is ENHRY and CDR2 is SYGVKD. Here the CDR3 DNA reads TGTGCCATCAGAAGTGGGGCCTCGTCCTACGAGCAGTACTTC. Translating it yields CAIRSGASSYEQYF.

This clonotype has a handful of counts. This chain connects TRBV5-6 to TRBJ2-7; 9 bases line up with TRBD1. V lost 0 bases and J lost 3; bases outside the gene matches: 10. This CDR3 has 17 residues. The V gene's germline CDR1 is SGHDT and CDR2 YYEEEE. CDR3 residues: CASSLGSPGQGDYEQYF. For the CDR3, the DNA is TGTGCCAGCAGCTTGGGATCCCCGGGACAGGGCGACTACGAGCAGTACTTC.

This clonotype was detected a few times. The chain couples TRBV19 to TRBJ1-6, with 10 nucleotides matching TRBD1. CDR3 size: 17 residues. Germline V lookup: CDR1 LNHDA, CDR2 SQIVND (reference sequence). The J segment lost 7 bases and the V segment lost 2 bases, leaving 8 bases of the junction unmatched. The CDR3 loop is CASSISDPGQGNSPLHF. The CDR3 bases are TGTGCCAGTAGTATAAGCGATCCGGGACAGGGGAATTCACCCCTCCACTTT.

This clonotype has a count of ten or more. This chain uses TRBV29-1 with TRBJ1-2; D call uncertain. The CDR3 has 11 residues. CDR1 SQVTM and CDR2 ANQGSEA come from the germline V gene. V was cut by 5 bases and J by 5 bases, with 9 bases left in between. For the CDR3, the DNA is TGCAGCGTTTCTAGTATTTATGGCTACACCTTC. This gives the protein CSVSSIYGYTF.

V and J are TRBV24-1 and TRBJ2-1; TRBD2 agrees at 14 bases. Germline CDR1 reads KGHDR; CDR2 reads SFDVKD. There are 15 residues in the CDR3. After removal of 2 bases from V and 7 bases from J, the junction contained 0 bases not matched to a gene. CDR3 coding DNA: TGTGCCACCAGTGATTGGACTAGCGGGAGGAATGAGCAGTTCTTC. Protein sequence: CATSDWTSGRNEQFF.

The chain recombines TRBV19 with TRBJ1-5; perhaps TRBD1 as D (5 bases). Trimming pared 10 bases from V and 2 bases from J, leaving 12 bases between. The CDR3 extends over 13 amino acids. Germline values: CDR1 LNHDA, CDR2 SQIVND (reference sequence). For the CDR3, the DNA is TGTGCCACCGGGGCGGTTGGCAATCAGCCCCAGCATTTT. Protein: CATGAVGNQPQHF.

This clonotype came up many times. The CDR3 nucleotides read TGTGCCAGCAGCTTAGGAAGGTTCGACTCCTACGAGCAGTACTTC. It yields the protein CASSLGRFDSYEQYF. V and J are TRBV7-9 and TRBJ2-7; D is ambiguous. In germline, CDR1 is SEHNR, CDR2 FQNEAQ (reference sequence). Trimming pared 1 base from V and 0 bases from J, leaving 10 bases between. The CDR3 contains 15 residues. The variable domain in full, completed from reference TRBV7-9 and TRBJ2-7, reads DTGVSQNPRHKITKRGQNVTFRCDPISEHNRLYWYRQTLGQGPEFLTYFQNEAQLEKSRLLSDRFSAERPKGSFSTLEIQRTEQGDSAMYLCASSLGRFDSYEQYFGPGTRLTVT.

This clonotype was counted many times. The gene calls are TRBV2 and TRBJ2-2; no clear D gene. Germline-derived CDR1 and CDR2 are SNHLY and FYNNEI. The CDR3 is 13 amino acids. V lost 5 bases to trimming and J lost 4 bases, with 8 bases between them. CDR3 coding DNA: TGTGCCAGCAGTCCACAGTTCACCGGGGAGCTGTTTTTT. Its translation: CASSPQFTGELFF.

This clonotype was counted many times. The chain links TRBV6-1 to TRBJ1-2, with D maybe TRBD1 (6 bases). This CDR3 is 11 amino acids long. V gave up 4 bases and J gave up 6 bases, with 6 bases separating them. Looked up from germline, CDR1 is MNHNS and CDR2 is SASEGT. This chain's CDR3 is CASSGTDGYTF. The CDR3 DNA is TGTGCCAGCAGTGGGACAGATGGCTACACCTTC.

This clonotype occurred many times. A much larger clone lies a single base off, so this may be a read error. The chain recombines TRBV12-3 or TRBV12-4 with TRBJ1-1; D unresolved. The CDR3 is 12 amino acids. This chain's CDR3 is CASSYSYTGAFF. For the CDR3, the DNA is TGTGCCAGCAGTTACAGCTACACTGGAGCTTTCTTT.

This clonotype was detected ten times or more. J is TRBJ2-1 and V is TRBV12-5; 7 positions agree with TRBD2. V dropped 6 bases and J dropped 7; count of bases not matched to a gene: 15. CDR1 is LGHNT and CDR2 is FRNRAP in the germline V gene. The CDR3 is made up of 16 amino acids. CDR3 nucleotides: TGTGCTAGTGGCCCACCTCTGCCGGGAGGTTTAAATGAGCAGTTCTTC. Amino acids: CASGPPLPGGLNEQFF.

This clonotype was observed at least ten times. The V and J genes are TRBV28 and TRBJ1-2, with a possible D match to TRBD1 (5 bases). Looked up from germline, CDR1 is MDHEN and CDR2 is SYDVKM. With 3 bases removed from V and 7 bases from J, the gap between germline ends came to 9 bases. The CDR3 spans 12 residues. CDR3: CASSLIGVGYTF. The DNA for the CDR3 is TGTGCCAGCAGTTTGATAGGGGTTGGCTACACCTTC.